This T cell receptor beta chain comes out of a study of blood T cell repertoires in COVID-19. The authors' processing: Reference gene primer amplification yielded estimated nucleated cell counts. The data were produced by immunoSEQ multiplex PCR, yet TCRdb's version contains in-frame clones alone and is incomplete. V, J and clone size were drawn from that table, and D and trimming were deduced from the DNA. The top ten hold around an eighth of the sample, which has 110,000 or so clones, 85% seen once. V was shortened by 0 bases and J by 3 bases, with 11 bases between the two germline ends. Germline CDR1 is MGHRA and CDR2 is YSYEKL. CDR3 size: 15 residues. This clone is judged medium-sized.

The clonotype was recovered from a human donor in a cohort sampled during active COVID-19. The chain uses TRBV4-1 and TRBJ1-2; tentatively, D is TRBD1 (5 bases). Sequencing was done on a sample of peripheral blood. CDR3 DNA sequence: TGCGCCAGCAGCCAAGATCAGGGTTTGGACTATGGCTACACCTTC. Its translation is CASSQDQGLDYGYTF.